The 21 T cell receptor beta chains below all came from one sample that was sequenced in a study of blood T cell repertoires in COVID-19. The table came from immunoSEQ multiplex PCR; TCRdb's copy has only in-frame clones and leaves some out. The sample holds tens of thousands of clones; approximately 92% are singletons and the top ten take about 17%. The sequenced material came from peripheral blood. Receptor source: a man of 80 years or more with acute or convalescent COVID-19.

The chain links TRBV5-1 to TRBJ2-7; 7 bases map to TRBD2. Germline lookup yields CDR1 SGHRS and CDR2 YFSETQ. With V trimmed by 2 bases and J by 5 bases, 10 bases remained unmatched. This CDR3 has 15 amino acids. In DNA, the CDR3 is TGCGCCAGCAGCTTCATTAGCGGGTCCTGGAACGAGCAGTACTTC. Protein: CASSFISGSWNEQYF.

The gene calls are TRBV11-2 and TRBJ2-5, with D unclear. The CDR3 totals 13 residues. The V end was cut by 5 bases, the J end by 4 bases, with 11 bases between. In germline, CDR1 is SGHAT, CDR2 FQNNGV. CDR3 region: CASSRGSRETQYF. CDR3 nucleotides: TGTGCCAGCAGCCGCGGCAGCCGAGAGACCCAGTACTTC.

This chain connects TRBV2 to TRBJ1-4; 7 positions agree with TRBD1. V gave up 6 bases and J gave up 6 bases; unmatched junction bases: 13. Germline CDR1 and CDR2: SNHLY and FYNNEI. The CDR3 has 16 residues. CDR3 nucleotides: TGTGCCAGCAGGGCCTGGACAGGACGCGGGGATGAAAAACTGTTTTTT. It encodes CASRAWTGRGDEKLFF.

The rearrangement uses TRBV13 and TRBJ2-2; D call uncertain. CDR3 length: 14 residues. Per the germline V gene, CDR1 is PRHDT and CDR2 is FYEKMQ (reference sequence). The V end was cut by 0 bases, the J end by 5 bases, with 7 bases between. The CDR3 sequence is CASSLGTPTGELFF. DNA of the CDR3: TGTGCCAGCAGCTTAGGTACTCCGACCGGGGAGCTGTTTTTT.

This rearrangement joins TRBV20-1 to TRBJ1-6; 7 nucleotides agree with TRBD1. This CDR3 contains 15 residues. The junction had 5 bases not matched to a gene; V was cut back by 3 bases and J by 3 bases. Per the germline V gene, CDR1 is DFQATT and CDR2 is SNEGSKA (reference sequence). As DNA, the CDR3 is TGCAGTGCTAGTTCGGGACAGTACTATAATTCACCCCTCCACTTT. This gives the protein CSASSGQYYNSPLHF.

This clone was seen only once. The chain joins TRBV29-1 to TRBJ2-5; TRBD2 matches 8 bases. Trimming at V came to 3 bases and at J to 4 bases, leaving 10 bases not matched to a gene. The V gene's germline CDR1 is SQVTM and CDR2 ANQGSEA. The CDR3 runs to 15 residues. For the CDR3, the DNA is TGCAGCGTTGAGGAGCGGGGGACCCGGGGAGAGACCCAGTACTTC. This encodes CSVEERGTRGETQYF.

The chain couples TRBV19 to TRBJ1-5, with 11 bases that match TRBD1. The germline gives CDR1 LNHDA, CDR2 SQIVND (reference sequence). V trimming: 5 bases; J trimming: 4 bases; junction bases outside the gene matches: 7. This CDR3 is 16 amino acids long. The CDR3, as DNA: TGTGCCAGTAGTGGGGCCGGGACAGGGGGTAATCAGCCCCAGCATTTT. This encodes CASSGAGTGGNQPQHF.

The V call is TRBV6-5, the J call TRBJ2-1; 7 positions match TRBD1. Germline assignment: CDR1 MNHEY and CDR2 SVGAGI. V was pared by 0 bases and J by 4 bases, with 6 bases of the junction left unmatched. This CDR3 spans 16 amino acids. The CDR3 loop is CASSYSGQDDYNEQFF. The DNA for the CDR3 is TGTGCCAGCAGTTACTCAGGACAGGATGATTACAATGAGCAGTTCTTC.

CDR3 sequence (DNA): TGTGCCAGCAGCCCCCTCAGGAATTCACCCCTCCACTTT. This encodes CASSPLRNSPLHF. V is TRBV7-9 and J is TRBJ1-6; D remains unclear. The CDR3 sequence is 13 residues long. Between the trimmed V and J ends, which lost 5 bases and 7 bases, there was a span of 9 bases. Germline assignment: CDR1 SEHNR and CDR2 FQNEAQ (reference sequence).

The J gene is TRBJ1-5, the V gene TRBV4-1, with D perhaps matching TRBD1 (5 bases). Looked up from germline, CDR1 is MGHRA and CDR2 is YSYEKL. V lost 4 bases and J 4 bases, leaving 17 bases between the germline ends. The CDR3 runs to 16 residues. In DNA form, the CDR3 reads TGCGCCAGCAGCCCAATTGGGAAAAAGGGGAATCAGCCCCAGCATTTT. Translated, it gives CASSPIGKKGNQPQHF.

This chain uses TRBV7-9 with TRBJ2-2; D gene uncertain. The CDR3 length is 15 residues. Germline CDR1 SEHNR, CDR2 FQNEAQ (reference sequence). Trimming cost V 3 bases and J 1 base, with 9 bases left between them. The DNA of the CDR3 is TGTGCCAGCAGCTTGCCACAGTTGAACACCGGGGAGCTGTTTTTT. Protein sequence: CASSLPQLNTGELFF.

V is TRBV18 and J is TRBJ1-5, with D tentatively TRBD1 (5 bases). V was clipped by 3 bases and J by 2 bases, with 17 bases between them. This CDR3 is built from 17 residues. Germline CDR1 reads KGHSH; CDR2 reads LQKENI. The chain's CDR3 is CASSPLGWGAGNQPQHF. The CDR3 DNA sequence: TGTGCCAGCTCACCTCTAGGATGGGGCGCGGGCAATCAGCCCCAGCATTTT. The full variable domain, in which reference TRBV18 and TRBJ1-5 provide the parts outside the CDR3, is NAGVMQNPRHLVRRRGQEARLRCSPMKGHSHVYWYRQLPEEGLKFMVYLQKENIIDESGMPKERFSAEFPKEGPSILRIQQVVRGDSAAYFCASSPLGWGAGNQPQHFGDGTRLSIL.

V and J are TRBV10-3 and TRBJ1-2, with 11 nucleotides matching TRBD1. This CDR3 is 16 amino acids long. The J segment lost 6 bases and the V segment lost 10 bases, leaving 16 bases of the junction unmatched. The germline CDR1 and CDR2 sequences are ENHRY and SYGVKD. Here the CDR3 DNA reads TGTGCCACCAGGAACCAGGGTGGGACAGGGGGGGATGGCTACACCTTC. Protein product: CATRNQGGTGGDGYTF.

CDR3 coding DNA: TGTGCCAGCAGCTTGGACATCTCCTACGAGCAGTACTTC. It encodes CASSLDISYEQYF. The chain uses TRBV7-9 and TRBJ2-7, with TRBD1 as a possible D gene (5 bases). This CDR3 region has 13 residues. V lost 3 bases and J 0 bases, leaving 6 bases between the germline ends. Germline V gene data show CDR1 as SEHNR and CDR2 as FQNEAQ (reference sequence).

J is TRBJ1-1 and V is TRBV2, with D uncertain. The germline gives CDR1 SNHLY, CDR2 FYNNEI. There are 13 residues in the CDR3. Trimming stripped 8 bases from V and 2 bases from J, with 12 bases between. The chain's CDR3 is CASEAVENTEAFF. CDR3 DNA: TGTGCCAGCGAGGCCGTAGAAAACACTGAAGCTTTCTTT.

The gene calls are TRBV18 and TRBJ1-1; D call uncertain. CDR3 length: 13 residues. Germline V gene lookup returns CDR1 KGHSH and CDR2 LQKENI. V lost 0 bases, J lost 1 base, and 3 bases lay in between. DNA for the CDR3: TGTGCCAGCTCACCACCGGCGAACACTGAAGCTTTCTTT. Protein: CASSPPANTEAFF.

The count of this clone is one. The chain is built from TRBV19 and TRBJ1-2; no reliable D call. V was shortened by 4 bases and J by 4 bases, with 10 bases between the two germline ends. The CDR3 contains 13 residues. CDR1 LNHDA and CDR2 SQIVND come from the germline V gene (reference sequence). CDR3 bases: TGTGCCAGTAGTACCTCTCCAGGCTATGGCTACACCTTC. It specifies CASSTSPGYGYTF.

This clone has only a few counts. The chain combines TRBV27 with TRBJ1-1; D perhaps matches TRBD1 (5 bases). The CDR3 covers 13 residues. Germline values: CDR1 MNHEY, CDR2 SMNVEV (reference sequence). Trimming took 8 bases from V and 4 from J, leaving 14 bases between them. The DNA of the CDR3 is TGTGCCAGCCGGGGCAGCGGGGGCACTGAAGCTTTCTTT. Encoded protein: CASRGSGGTEAFF.

This clone was detected only once. This sequence joins TRBV5-1 and TRBJ2-6; 8 bases fit TRBD1. From germline, CDR1 is SGHRS and CDR2 YFSETQ. The CDR3 has 16 amino acids. V lost 5 bases, J lost 4 bases, and 8 bases stayed unmatched. This chain's CDR3 is CASRPQGGSGANVLTF. The CDR3 nucleotides read TGCGCCAGCAGGCCACAGGGGGGCTCCGGGGCCAACGTCCTGACTTTC.

The chain has TRBV12-3 or TRBV12-4 and TRBJ1-5; perhaps TRBD1 as D (5 bases). This CDR3 region has 13 residues. V lost 5 bases and J 6 bases, leaving 11 bases between the germline ends. The CDR3 is CASSVQVFQPQHF. DNA of the CDR3: TGTGCCAGCAGTGTACAGGTATTTCAGCCCCAGCATTTT.

The V and J genes are TRBV28 and TRBJ1-3; the D is unclear. V lost 7 bases and J 3 bases, leaving 7 bases between the germline ends. The CDR3 loop spans 12 amino acids. Germline V gene data show CDR1 as MDHEN and CDR2 as SYDVKM. The CDR3 nucleotides are TGTGCCAGCAATGAGTTTGGAAACACCATATATTTT. It codes for CASNEFGNTIYF.